This entry lists 30 T cell receptor beta chains sequenced from one sample in a study of OX40 agonist ivuxolimab in advanced cancers. Produced via immunoSEQ multiplex PCR; TCRdb's table is partial and in-frame only. The sample has approximately 68,000 clones; roughly 90% are singletons. The sequenced sample was CD4+ or CD8+ T cells sorted from blood, obtained in a trial of the OX40 agonist ivuxolimab. The receptors derive from an adult with an advanced solid tumor such as melanoma, head and neck, liver or kidney cancer.

This clone was detected once. The V and J genes are TRBV2 and TRBJ1-5, with D unresolved. The germline V gene encodes CDR1 SNHLY and CDR2 FYNNEI. The CDR3 sequence is 13 residues long. Trimming shortened V by 7 bases and J by 4 bases, and 11 bases separated the two germline ends. The CDR3 nucleotides read TGTGCCAGCACTCGGGCAGATAATCAGCCCCAGCATTTT. Protein: CASTRADNQPQHF.

V and J are TRBV23-1 and TRBJ1-1, with unresolved D. TRBV23-1 is filed as an ORF, its function uncertain. V lost 0 bases, J lost 2 bases, and 7 bases lay in between. This CDR3 spans 14 amino acids. The CDR3 spells CASSQSKANTEAFF. CDR3 bases: TGCGCCAGCAGTCAATCTAAGGCAAACACTGAAGCTTTCTTT.

This rearrangement joins TRBV6-5 to TRBJ2-7, with a weak D call TRBD1 (5 bases). Germline V gives CDR1 MNHEY, CDR2 SVGAGI. V gave up 6 bases and J gave up 1 base, with 7 bases separating them. CDR3 size: 12 residues. Here the CDR3 reads CASRRQSYEQYF. CDR3 DNA sequence: TGTGCCAGCAGGAGACAGTCCTACGAGCAGTACTTC.

The chain is built from TRBV5-6 and TRBJ1-3; no clear D. V was clipped by 0 bases and J by 8 bases, with 9 bases between them. The CDR3 length is 13 residues. Germline CDR1 is SGHDT and CDR2 is YYEEEE. CDR3 protein: CASSLGAEDTIYF. The CDR3 DNA follows: TGTGCCAGCAGCTTGGGGGCCGAGGACACCATATATTTT.

The rearrangement joins TRBV27 to TRBJ1-1; possibly TRBD1 for D (5 bases). Trimming removed 5 bases from V and 3 bases from J, with 13 bases in between. The CDR3 is 14 amino acids. Germline V lookup: CDR1 MNHEY, CDR2 SMNVEV (reference sequence). The CDR3 DNA is TGTGCCAGCAGTATCCAGGGCCGGCACACTGAAGCTTTCTTT. It yields the protein CASSIQGRHTEAFF.

This rearrangement joins TRBV6-6 to TRBJ2-5, with 7 bases that match TRBD2. This CDR3 spans 15 amino acids. J lost 1 base, V lost 4 bases, and 6 bases had no gene match. Germline V gives CDR1 MNHNY, CDR2 SVGAGI (reference sequence). The DNA for the CDR3 is TGTGCCAGCAGTTCTGGGGCTAGCGGCCAAGAGACCCAGTACTTC. This encodes CASSSGASGQETQYF.

The chain carries TRBV4-1 and TRBJ2-7; D is possibly TRBD1 or TRBD2 (6 bases each). The germline gives CDR1 MGHRA, CDR2 YSYEKL. Trimming removed 3 bases from V and 3 bases from J, with 12 bases in between. There are 14 residues in the CDR3. The CDR3 bases are TGCGCCAGCAGCCAGGGGGGCCGAAACTACGAGCAGTACTTC. Translated, it gives CASSQGGRNYEQYF.

This chain joins TRBV13 and TRBJ2-1; D is ambiguous. The CDR3 runs 12 residues. CDR1 and CDR2 from the germline V gene are PRHDT and FYEKMQ (reference sequence). Trimming cost V 7 bases and J 6 bases, with 10 bases left between them. This CDR3 reads CASTYGTNEQFF. The CDR3, as DNA: TGTGCCAGCACTTACGGAACCAATGAGCAGTTCTTC.

This clone was found once. This chain links TRBV2 with TRBJ1-4; TRBD1 aligns across 10 bases. CDR1 is SNHLY and CDR2 is FYNNEI in the germline V gene. V shed 5 bases and J 8 bases; nucleotides not matched to a gene: 5. The CDR3 runs 14 residues. The CDR3 bases are TGTGCCAGCAGTCGGGACAGGGGTGGAGAAAAACTGTTTTTT. This codes for CASSRDRGGEKLFF.

The rearrangement joins TRBV30 to TRBJ2-2; D perhaps matches TRBD2 (6 bases). The CDR3 is 14 amino acids. V was trimmed by 2 bases and J by 8 bases, leaving 15 bases between them. Germline CDR1 reads GTSNPN; CDR2 reads SVGIG (reference sequence). The CDR3 coding sequence is TGTGCCTGGAGTCCGCACCTGCGGGGTGGGGAGCTGTTTTTT. Encoded protein: CAWSPHLRGGELFF.

V and J are TRBV6-5 and TRBJ2-7; 10 nucleotides agree with TRBD2. V lost 6 bases, J lost 0 bases, and 5 bases stayed unmatched. Germline CDR1 is MNHEY and CDR2 is SVGAGI. This CDR3 has 15 residues. The CDR3, as DNA: TGTGCCAGCAGGGCGGGACTAGCGTTCTCCTACGAGCAGTACTTC. Its protein product is CASRAGLAFSYEQYF.

The chain uses TRBV7-3 and TRBJ2-5, with 7 nucleotides matching TRBD2. This CDR3 is 14 amino acids long. With 2 bases clipped from V and 5 bases from J, the junction kept 5 bases outside the gene matches. The germline gives CDR1 SGHTA, CDR2 FQGTGA. CDR3: CASSLGGVQETQYF. Here the CDR3 DNA reads TGTGCCAGCAGCTTAGGGGGGGTTCAGGAGACCCAGTACTTC.

This clone was observed a single time. This sequence joins TRBV6-5 and TRBJ2-5, with unresolved D. Trimming took 0 bases from V and 1 from J, leaving 6 bases between them. CDR1 MNHEY and CDR2 SVGAGI come from the germline V gene. This CDR3 contains 14 residues. The CDR3 region has the DNA TGTGCCAGCAGTTACTCGCGGACCCAAGAGACCCAGTACTTC. Its translation is CASSYSRTQETQYF.

The genes are TRBV5-4 and TRBJ2-3; the match to TRBD2 covers 10 bases. The germline V gene encodes CDR1 SGHNT and CDR2 YYREEE (reference sequence). There are 15 residues in the CDR3. V dropped 4 bases and J dropped 5; count of bases not matched to a gene: 7. The DNA for the CDR3 is TGTGCCAGCAGCACCGGGACTAGCGTGCTAGATACGCAGTATTTT. This codes for CASSTGTSVLDTQYF.

The chain links TRBV21-1 to TRBJ1-5. TRBV21-1 has pseudogene status. CDR3 length: 18 residues. CDR3: CASSKAIVTLFSNQPQHF. The CDR3 DNA reads as TGTGCCAGCAGCAAAGCGATAGTAACACTATTTAGCAATCAGCCCCAGCATTTT.

The chain recombines TRBV7-8 with TRBJ1-2; D is undetermined. The V end lost 0 bases, the J end lost 3 bases, and 2 bases lay between the germline ends. CDR1 SGHVS and CDR2 FQNEAQ come from the germline V gene. The CDR3 runs to 12 residues. CDR3 in DNA: TGTGCCAGCAGCTTAGCGGACTATGGCTACACCTTC. Its protein is CASSLADYGYTF.

CDR3 protein: CASRSTDSYEQYF. In DNA, the CDR3 is TGTGCCAGCAGGTCGACAGACTCCTACGAGCAGTACTTC. The genes are TRBV28 and TRBJ2-7, with D perhaps TRBD1 (5 bases). This CDR3 is 13 amino acids long. The germline V gene has CDR1 MDHEN and CDR2 SYDVKM. The ends were cut back, 6 bases at V and 0 bases at J, with 9 bases in the middle.

This clone was picked up a small number of times. The chain couples TRBV5-1 to TRBJ1-1; TRBD1 aligns across 7 bases. V was pared by 1 base and J by 6 bases, with 3 bases of the junction left unmatched. Germline loops: CDR1 SGHRS, CDR2 YFSETQ. CDR3 size: 13 residues. The CDR3 DNA reads TGCGCCAGCAGCTTGACAGGGGAGGCTGAAGCTTTCTTT. Translated, it gives CASSLTGEAEAFF.

This chain joins TRBV6-5 and TRBJ1-5; 10 nucleotides line up with TRBD1. Germline-derived CDR1 and CDR2 are MNHEY and SVGAGI. The CDR3 length is 15 residues. The V gene end was trimmed by 5 bases and the J gene end by 4 bases; junction bases not matched to a gene: 5. The CDR3 is CASSRGTGENQPQHF. In DNA, the CDR3 is TGTGCCAGCAGTCGGGGGACAGGGGAAAATCAGCCCCAGCATTTT.

This chain uses TRBV14 with TRBJ2-7; TRBD1 matches at 7 bases. Germline CDR1 and CDR2: SGHDN and FVKESK. The CDR3 is 15 amino acids. With 3 bases clipped from V and 3 bases from J, the junction kept 8 bases outside the gene matches. The CDR3 coding sequence is TGTGCCAGCAGCCAGGTGACAGGGAAGGGCTACGAGCAGTACTTC. It is translated as CASSQVTGKGYEQYF.

V is TRBV28 and J is TRBJ1-5; D gene uncertain. CDR1 is MDHEN and CDR2 is SYDVKM in the germline V gene. Trimming removed 4 bases at V and 4 bases at J, with 14 bases between. This CDR3 is 15 amino acids long. The CDR3 loop is CASSSEAGLNQPQHF. CDR3 DNA sequence: TGTGCCAGCAGTTCCGAGGCGGGGTTGAATCAGCCCCAGCATTTT.

The rearrangement uses TRBV5-8 and TRBJ1-5; D ambiguous. V was pared by 2 bases and J by 1 base, with 7 bases between. This CDR3 contains 14 residues. The germline V gene has CDR1 SGHTS and CDR2 YDEGEE. CDR3 loop: CASSFPGSNQPQHF. CDR3 coding DNA: TGTGCCAGCAGCTTCCCCGGCAGCAATCAGCCCCAGCATTTT.

The V call is TRBV15, the J call TRBJ2-7, with D unclear. Trimming shortened V by 1 base and J by 5 bases, and 9 bases separated the two germline ends. CDR1 LNHNV and CDR2 YYDKDF come from the germline V gene (reference sequence). The CDR3 extends over 13 amino acids. CDR3 region: CATSRARSDEQYF. As DNA, the CDR3 is TGTGCCACCAGCAGAGCCCGTTCGGACGAGCAGTACTTC.

The V call is TRBV5-1, the J call TRBJ2-7; D is undetermined. The CDR3 spans 14 residues. Trimming took off 0 bases at V and 4 bases at J, with 11 bases between the two ends. Germline CDR1 and CDR2: SGHRS and YFSETQ. CDR3 amino acids: CASSLESGGYEQYF. The CDR3 DNA is TGCGCCAGCAGCTTGGAGTCGGGTGGGTACGAGCAGTACTTC.

The V call is TRBV30, the J call TRBJ2-7; 14 bases map to TRBD2. This CDR3 has 16 amino acids. The J segment lost 5 bases and the V segment lost 1 base, leaving 7 bases of the junction unmatched. CDR1 is GTSNPN and CDR2 is SVGIG in the germline V gene (reference sequence). The CDR3 bases are TGTGCCTGGAGTGGACTAGCGGGGGGGCCGGAAGACGAGCAGTACTTC. Amino acids: CAWSGLAGGPEDEQYF.

The V gene is TRBV5-1, the J gene TRBJ2-2; TRBD1 matches 8 bases. Germline-derived CDR1 and CDR2 are SGHRS and YFSETQ. CDR3 length: 14 amino acids. The trim removed 6 bases at V and 1 base at J, leaving 2 bases unmatched. In nucleotides, the CDR3 is TGCGCCAGCAAGGGGACAGGGAACACCGGGGAGCTGTTTTTT. This translates into CASKGTGNTGELFF.

This chain connects TRBV5-4 to TRBJ2-5; the D is unclear. Germline CDR1 and CDR2: SGHNT and YYREEE (reference sequence). The V end lost 0 bases, the J end lost 5 bases, and 14 bases lay between the germline ends. The CDR3 runs to 15 residues. The CDR3 loop reads CASSLELGAGETQYF. DNA for the CDR3: TGTGCCAGCAGCTTGGAATTGGGCGCCGGGGAGACCCAGTACTTC.

This chain connects TRBV1 to TRBJ2-3; the table's D call, TRBD2, has no DNA check behind it. TRBV1 represents a pseudogene. The CDR3 totals 18 residues. The CDR3 loop is CTSSQVGSERESPDTQYF. CDR3 in DNA: TGCACCAGCAGCCAAGTTGGTTCCGAGCGGGAGTCCCCAGATACGCAGTATTTT.

The rearrangement uses TRBV10-3 and TRBJ1-1, with 7 bases fitting TRBD1. This CDR3 region has 15 residues. The J segment lost 6 bases and the V segment lost 10 bases, leaving 17 bases of the junction unmatched. Germline CDR1 reads ENHRY; CDR2 reads SYGVKD. CDR3 coding DNA: TGTGCCAGCTCCGATCGAGGGGGCGCCGCCTCTGAAGCTTTCTTT. Protein: CASSDRGGAASEAFF.

This rearrangement joins TRBV5-1 to TRBJ1-1; perhaps TRBD1 as D (5 bases). V was cut by 4 bases and J by 1 base, with 11 bases left in between. This CDR3 region has 14 residues. Germline CDR1 SGHRS, CDR2 YFSETQ. The CDR3 region is CASSRTPGNTEAFF. CDR3 DNA: TGCGCCAGCAGCCGGACACCTGGGAACACTGAAGCTTTCTTT.